Presented here are 8 T cell receptor beta chains from one specimen sequenced in a study of tumor-infiltrating lymphocytes in primary liver carcinoma. Reverse transcription of 500 to 650 ng total RNA with a constant-region primer produced TCR beta cDNA. Slightly modified ARM-PCR, run as three nested multiplex PCR rounds, produced the TCR beta libraries. With TRBV1-TRBV30 forward primers and a C-beta reverse primer, the first two PCR rounds were run for roughly 10 cycles each. Each CDR3 protein gets one entry after TCRdb re-called the multiplex PCR reads with MiXCR. The data show about 320,000 distinct CDR3 sequences, roughly three fifths seen once. Germline DNA was also extracted, and blood RNA was taken from unsorted whole blood. What was sequenced was peripheral blood. The receptors come from a woman in her thirties with primary liver carcinoma and hepatitis B virus infection.

There are a few counts of this clonotype. V gene TRBV6-2 or TRBV6-3 combines with J gene TRBJ2-1, with D possibly TRBD2 on 5 matching bases. The CDR3 has 16 amino acids. V lost 6 bases, J lost 8 bases, and 23 bases lay in between. Germline CDR1 is MNHEY and CDR2 is SVGEGT. In nucleotides, the CDR3 is TGTGCCAGCAGGGATAACGGCGGGTCATTTGGGCATGAGCAGTTCTTC. This sequence encodes CASRDNGGSFGHEQFF.

This clonotype was seen a few times. Possible read error: a much larger clone is one base away. The chain is built from TRBV6-2 or TRBV6-3 and TRBJ2-7; no firm D call. Trimming took 8 bases from V and 5 from J, leaving 13 bases between them. The CDR3 is 12 amino acids. Per germline, CDR1 MNHEY and CDR2 SVGEGT. CDR3 amino acids: CASFRVNNEQYF. The CDR3 DNA reads TGTGCCAGCTTCCGGGTGAATAACGAGCAGTACTTC.

This clonotype was seen many times. CDR3 sequence: CASDSTGGTNYGYTF. In nucleotides, the CDR3 is TGTGCCAGCGATTCGACGGGGGGGACTAACTATGGCTACACCTTC. This rearrangement joins TRBV6-2 or TRBV6-3 to TRBJ1-2; maybe TRBD1 (5 bases). This CDR3 has 15 residues. V dropped 8 bases and J dropped 0 bases, with 16 bases sitting between them. CDR1 and CDR2 from the germline V gene are MNHEY and SVGEGT.

With respect to this clonotype: A read error may be the cause here, since a much bigger clone is one base away. The chain links TRBV5-1 to TRBJ2-5; 11 bases match TRBD2. From germline, CDR1 is SGHRS and CDR2 YFSETQ. The CDR3 has 16 residues. CDR3 residues: CASSLTLAGGGETQCF. The CDR3 DNA reads TGCGCCAGCAGCTTGACGCTAGCGGGAGGTGGAGAGACCCAGTGCTTC. The whole variable domain, filled in from reference TRBV5-1 and TRBJ2-5, reads KAGVTQTPRYLIKTRGQQVTLSCSPISGHRSVSWYQQTPGQGLQFLFEYFSETQRNKGNFPGRFSGRQFSNSRSEMNVSTLELGDSALYLCASSLTLAGGGETQCFGPGTRLLVL.

This clonotype has ten or more counts. The V and J genes are TRBV11-3 and TRBJ2-1, with 7 bases fitting TRBD2. Germline V gene sequence: CDR1 SGHNT, CDR2 YENEEA. The CDR3 spans 13 residues. Trimming at V came to 4 bases and at J to 9 bases, leaving 6 bases not matched to a gene. CDR3 bases: TGTGCCAGCAGCTCTGGAGCGGGAATTGAGCAGTTCTTC. The encoded protein is CASSSGAGIEQFF.

Concerning this clonotype: A read error may be the cause here, since a much bigger clone is one base away. The chain carries TRBV29-1 and TRBJ1-3; a possible D gene is TRBD1 (6 bases). The CDR3 length is 15 residues. CDR1 and CDR2 from the germline V gene are SQVTM and ANQGSEA. The CDR3 DNA reads as TGCAGCGCTCAGCCGGGACACGAATCTGAAAACACCATATATTTT. Its protein is CSAQPGHESENTIYF.

To note about this clonotype: This sequence may be a read error, since a much larger clone differs from it by one base. The CDR3 here is CSVGAGWDYTF. CDR3 nucleotide sequence: TGCAGCGTTGGAGCTGGGTGGGACTACACCTTC. The chain couples TRBV29-1 to TRBJ1-2, with no clear D. This CDR3 has 11 residues. In germline, CDR1 is SQVTM, CDR2 ANQGSEA. V lost 4 bases and J lost 10, with 13 bases in between.

This clonotype was picked up many times. This chain connects TRBV12-3 or TRBV12-4 to TRBJ1-5; D may be TRBD1 (6 bases). This CDR3 region has 13 residues. Trimming removed 3 bases at V and 5 bases at J, with 8 bases between. The CDR3 protein is CASSFTGHQPQHF. CDR3 nucleotide sequence: TGTGCCAGCAGTTTTACAGGGCATCAGCCCCAGCATTTT.